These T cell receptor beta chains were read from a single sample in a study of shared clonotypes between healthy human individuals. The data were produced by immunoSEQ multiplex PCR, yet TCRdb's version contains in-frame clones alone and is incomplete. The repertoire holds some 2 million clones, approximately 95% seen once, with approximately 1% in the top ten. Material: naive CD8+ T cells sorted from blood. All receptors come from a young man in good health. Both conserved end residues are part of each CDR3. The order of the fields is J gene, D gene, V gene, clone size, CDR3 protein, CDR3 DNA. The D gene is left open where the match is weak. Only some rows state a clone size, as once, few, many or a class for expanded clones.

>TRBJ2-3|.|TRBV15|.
CATTKYTERAGSTDTQYF
TGTGCCACCACCAAGTATACCGAGAGGGCAGGGAGCACAGATACGCAGTATTTT
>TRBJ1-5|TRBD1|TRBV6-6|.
CASSFDRGGNQPQHF
TGTGCCAGCAGCTTCGACAGGGGAGGCAATCAGCCCCAGCATTTT
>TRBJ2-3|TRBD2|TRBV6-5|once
CASGIAGITDTQYF
TGTGCCAGCGGAATAGCGGGGATCACAGATACGCAGTATTTT
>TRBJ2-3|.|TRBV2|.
CASTQGGGLDTQYF
TGTGCCAGCACCCAGGGAGGGGGCCTAGATACGCAGTATTTT
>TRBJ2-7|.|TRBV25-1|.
CASSAPRVPYEQYF
TGTGCCAGCAGTGCGCCCCGAGTCCCCTACGAGCAGTACTTC
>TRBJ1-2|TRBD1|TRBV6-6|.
CAITQGGYGYTF
TGTGCCATCACACAGGGGGGATATGGCTACACCTTC
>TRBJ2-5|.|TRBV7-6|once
CASSLRRKETQYF
TGTGCCAGCAGCTTAAGGCGTAAAGAGACCCAGTACTTC
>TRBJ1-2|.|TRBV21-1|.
CASRPIQGAMDGYTF
TGTGCCAGCAGACCCATACAGGGGGCTATGGATGGCTACACCTTC
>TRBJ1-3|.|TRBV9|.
CASSGFTGGNTIYF
TGTGCCAGCAGCGGATTTACAGGAGGAAACACCATATATTTT
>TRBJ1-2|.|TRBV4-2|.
CASSPPTQGWDGYTF
TGTGCCAGCAGCCCGCCGACTCAGGGGTGGGATGGCTACACCTTC
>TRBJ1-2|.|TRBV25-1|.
CASRGLKGSNYGYTF
TGTGCCAGCAGGGGGCTAAAGGGGTCTAACTATGGCTACACCTTC
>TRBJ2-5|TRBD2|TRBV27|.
CASSLFPGTSEKETQYF
TGTGCCAGCAGTTTATTCCCCGGGACTAGCGAAAAAGAGACCCAGTACTTC
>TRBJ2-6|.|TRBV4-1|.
CASSHPPSGANVLTF
TGCGCCAGCAGCCACCCTCCCTCTGGGGCCAACGTCCTGACTTTC
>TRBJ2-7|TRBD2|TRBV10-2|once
CASSEGLAGYEQYF
TGCGCCAGCAGTGAAGGACTAGCGGGCTACGAGCAGTACTTC
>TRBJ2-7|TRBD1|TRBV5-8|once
CASPTGFEQYF
TGTGCCAGCCCGACAGGGTTCGAGCAGTACTTC
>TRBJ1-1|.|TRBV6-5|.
CASSPRGLNTEAFF
TGTGCCAGCAGTCCTCGTGGGTTGAACACTGAAGCTTTCTTT
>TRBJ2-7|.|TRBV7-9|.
CASSSPYTTGAEQYF
TGTGCCAGCAGCTCCCCGTATACAACAGGAGCCGAGCAGTACTTC
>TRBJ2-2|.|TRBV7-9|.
CASSLGGAGELFF
TGTGCCAGCAGCTTAGGGGGTGCCGGGGAGCTGTTTTTT
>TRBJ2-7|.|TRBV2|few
CASTDRTYEQYF
TGTGCCAGCACCGACAGAACCTACGAGCAGTACTTC
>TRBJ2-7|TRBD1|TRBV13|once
CASSQTINRGPYEQYF
TGTGCCAGCAGCCAAACGATAAACAGGGGGCCCTACGAGCAGTACTTC
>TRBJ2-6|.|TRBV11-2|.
CASSPTRTGANVLTF
TGTGCCAGCAGCCCCACCCGGACTGGGGCCAACGTCCTGACTTTC
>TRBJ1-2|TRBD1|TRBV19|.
CASSPQGIGYGYTF
TGTGCCAGTAGCCCACAGGGGATCGGCTATGGCTACACCTTC
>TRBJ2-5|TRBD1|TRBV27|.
CASSLTGLETQYF
TGTGCCAGCAGTCTGACAGGGTTGGAGACCCAGTACTTC
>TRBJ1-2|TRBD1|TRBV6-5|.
CASSYTSTGQDESYTF
TGTGCCAGCAGTTACACCAGCACCGGACAGGATGAGAGCTACACCTTC
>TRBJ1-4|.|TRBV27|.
CASRGWAPYEKLFF
TGTGCCAGCAGGGGGTGGGCTCCGTATGAAAAACTGTTTTTT
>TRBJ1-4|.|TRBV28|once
CASSQQISDEKLFF
TGTGCCAGCAGTCAACAGATTTCCGATGAAAAACTGTTTTTT
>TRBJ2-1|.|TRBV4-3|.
CASSQEIGDTSFNEQFF
TGCGCCAGCAGCCAAGAAATAGGTGACACCTCCTTCAATGAGCAGTTCTTC
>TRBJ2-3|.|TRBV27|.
CASSLSHPTDTQYF
TGTGCCAGCAGTTTATCGCACCCCACAGATACGCAGTATTTT
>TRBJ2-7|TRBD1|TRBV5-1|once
CASSLGQGISYEQYF
TGCGCCAGCAGCTTAGGACAGGGAATCTCCTACGAGCAGTACTTC
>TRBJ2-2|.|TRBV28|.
CASSLLLSGELFF
TGTGCCAGCAGTTTGCTTCTCTCCGGGGAGCTGTTTTTT